This is a list of T cell receptor beta chains from one sample in a study of blood T cell repertoires in COVID-19. Profiled with immunoSEQ multiplex PCR; TCRdb holds only in-frame clones, not every one. The top ten clones hold 3% of a sample with 300,000 to 400,000 clones, around 89% of them seen once. Sample: peripheral blood. Every receptor here comes from a woman in her 30s with COVID-19, enrolled during active disease. Both conserved end residues are part of each CDR3. The D gene is left open where the match is weak. Part of the rows lack a size; the others show once, few, many or a class for expanded clones.

J gene | D gene | V gene | clone size | CDR3 protein | CDR3 DNA
TRBJ2-3 | . | TRBV6-2/TRBV6-3 | once | CASSRPTSTGDTQYF | TGTGCCAGCAGCCGGCCCACCTCCACAGGAGATACGCAGTATTTT
TRBJ2-1 | TRBD2 | TRBV4-2 | . | CASSQDPSGGYNEQFF | TGTGCCAGCAGCCAAGATCCTAGCGGGGGGTACAATGAGCAGTTCTTC
TRBJ2-1 | TRBD2 | TRBV3-1/TRBV3-2 | . | CASSQRLADPYNEQFF | TGTGCCAGCAGCCAAAGACTAGCGGATCCCTACAATGAGCAGTTCTTC
TRBJ1-4 | . | TRBV2 | . | CASSTRDMGRDEKLFF | TGTGCCAGCAGTACCCGGGACATGGGGCGGGATGAAAAACTGTTTTTT
TRBJ1-1 | . | TRBV7-2 | . | CASSLGGGTNTEAFF | TGTGCCAGCAGCTTAGGGGGGGGTACGAACACTGAAGCTTTCTTT
TRBJ2-7 | . | TRBV5-6 | few | CASSFRGYYEQYF | TGTGCCAGCAGCTTCCGAGGGTACTACGAGCAGTACTTC
TRBJ2-1 | TRBD2 | TRBV7-9 | . | CASSWIAGGSYNEQFF | TGTGCCAGCAGCTGGATAGCGGGAGGCTCCTACAATGAGCAGTTCTTC
TRBJ1-3 | TRBD1 | TRBV19 | . | CASTGQGWNTIYF | TGTGCCAGTACTGGACAGGGATGGAACACCATATATTTT
TRBJ1-2 | . | TRBV6-5 | few | CASSAGALYGYTF | TGTGCCAGCAGCGCAGGGGCGCTCTATGGCTACACCTTC
TRBJ1-3 | . | TRBV5-1 | . | CASSLEAFSGNTIYF | TGCGCCAGCAGCTTGGAAGCGTTCTCTGGAAACACCATATATTTT
TRBJ1-1 | TRBD1 | TRBV28 | . | CASSLGGPSGGGYTEAFF | TGTGCCAGCAGTTTAGGGGGACCGTCAGGGGGCGGGTACACTGAAGCTTTCTTT
TRBJ2-3 | . | TRBV2 | . | CASSPGQSSTDTQYF | TGTGCCAGCAGTCCCGGACAGTCTAGCACAGATACGCAGTATTTT
TRBJ1-1 | . | TRBV5-1 | . | CASSLVGALNTEAFF | TGCGCCAGCAGCTTGGTAGGGGCCCTGAACACTGAAGCTTTCTTT
TRBJ2-3 | . | TRBV6-6 | . | CASSSLGPDFTDTQYF | TGTGCCAGCAGTTCATTGGGCCCAGATTTTACAGATACGCAGTATTTT
TRBJ2-5 | TRBD2 | TRBV11-3 | . | CASSPGTSLETQYF | TGTGCCAGCAGCCCCGGGACTAGCTTAGAGACCCAGTACTTC
TRBJ2-2 | TRBD1 | TRBV5-1 | . | CASSPHGTVKTGELFF | TGCGCCAGCAGCCCCCATGGGACAGTCAAAACCGGGGAGCTGTTTTTT
TRBJ1-5 | . | TRBV5-8 | . | CASSRRDQPQHF | TGTGCCAGCAGCCGCAGGGATCAGCCCCAGCATTTT
TRBJ1-2 | TRBD1 | TRBV27 | once | CASSLFPRDRPYGYTF | TGTGCCAGCAGTTTATTCCCCCGGGACAGGCCCTATGGCTACACCTTC
TRBJ2-5 | TRBD2 | TRBV4-2 | . | CASSQTSGGAGETQYF | TGTGCCAGCAGCCAGACTAGCGGGGGGGCCGGGGAGACCCAGTACTTC
TRBJ2-1 | TRBD1 | TRBV30 | . | CAWSSDRGFRNEQFF | TGTGCCTGGAGTTCGGACAGGGGATTTAGGAATGAGCAGTTCTTC
TRBJ1-2 | . | TRBV20-1 | . | CSAPGFYGYTF | TGCAGTGCCCCGGGATTCTATGGCTACACCTTC
TRBJ1-2 | TRBD1 | TRBV27 | . | CASSLGTGTGNNYGYTF | TGTGCCAGCAGTTTGGGAACCGGGACAGGCAATAACTATGGCTACACCTTC
TRBJ2-1 | TRBD2 | TRBV6-2/TRBV6-3 | . | CASSVSTSGGNEQFF | TGTGCCAGCAGCGTCTCGACTAGCGGTGGGAATGAGCAGTTCTTC
TRBJ1-5 | TRBD1 | TRBV6-2/TRBV6-3 | . | CASSYRGPLSNGYSNQPQHF | TGTGCCAGCAGTTACAGGGGGCCCCTATCAAACGGGTATAGCAATCAGCCCCAGCATTTT
TRBJ2-5 | . | TRBV11-3 | once | CASSLGVSRETQYF | TGTGCCAGCAGCTTAGGCGTATCGAGAGAGACCCAGTACTTC
TRBJ2-2 | TRBD1 | TRBV6-2/TRBV6-3 | . | CASSPGQGLSGELFF | TGTGCCAGCAGTCCGGGACAGGGTCTTTCCGGGGAGCTGTTTTTT
TRBJ1-5 | . | TRBV28 | . | CAASVGGENQPQHF | TGTGCCGCATCGGTAGGGGGGGAAAATCAGCCCCAGCATTTT
TRBJ1-2 | . | TRBV2 | . | CASPGGGPDGYTF | TGTGCCAGCCCGGGGGGGGGCCCTGATGGCTACACCTTC
TRBJ2-6 | . | TRBV3-1/TRBV3-2 | . | CASSQDVGGSGANVLTF | TGTGCCAGCAGCCAAGACGTAGGGGGCTCTGGGGCCAACGTCCTGACTTTC
TRBJ2-5 | TRBD2 | TRBV28 | . | CASSGGRGAIRETQYF | TGTGCCAGCAGTGGGGGGCGGGGGGCTATCCGAGAGACCCAGTACTTC
TRBJ1-5 | . | TRBV30 | few | CAWSETENQPQHF | TGTGCCTGGAGTGAAACAGAGAATCAGCCCCAGCATTTT
TRBJ1-1 | . | TRBV5-6 | . | CASSFGVEDTEAFF | TGTGCCAGCAGCTTCGGGGTGGAGGACACTGAAGCTTTCTTT
TRBJ2-1 | TRBD2 | TRBV9 | . | CASSVVASGGYNEQFF | TGTGCCAGCAGCGTAGTGGCTAGCGGGGGCTACAATGAGCAGTTCTTC
TRBJ2-5 | . | TRBV7-2 | . | CASSLARGTRETQYF | TGTGCCAGCAGCTTAGCGCGGGGGACAAGAGAGACCCAGTACTTC
TRBJ2-5 | TRBD1 | TRBV19 | . | CAIPVRGWQETQYF | TGTGCCATCCCTGTCAGGGGGTGGCAAGAGACCCAGTACTTC